The 7 T cell receptor beta chains below come from one sample, sequenced in a study of cytomegalovirus exposure and HLA in healthy donors. Using immunoSEQ multiplex PCR, the repertoire was profiled, and TCRdb retains in-frame clones only, with some absent. The sample includes over 200,000 clones, roughly 91% of them seen just once. The source material was PBMCs. The receptor source for this set is a woman aged 30 to 39 in good health and CMV-seronegative.

The V gene is TRBV9, the J gene TRBJ2-1, with TRBD2 as a possible D gene (5 bases). Trimming shortened V by 0 bases and J by 8 bases, and 15 bases separated the two germline ends. The CDR3 consists of 15 residues. CDR1 SGDLS and CDR2 YYNGEE come from the germline V gene. CDR3 DNA sequence: TGTGCCAGCAGCGTAGCAGTCGGACTCTTCGATGAGCAGTTCTTC. It yields the protein CASSVAVGLFDEQFF. Together with reference TRBV9 and TRBJ2-1, the CDR3 gives the full variable domain: DSGVTQTPKHLITATGQRVTLRCSPRSGDLSVYWYQQSLDQGLQFLIQYYNGEERAKGNILERFSAQQFPDLHSELNLSSLELGDSALYFCASSVAVGLFDEQFFGPGTRLTVL.

This sequence joins TRBV7-2 and TRBJ2-2, with 8 bases identical to TRBD2. The germline CDR1 and CDR2 sequences are SGHTA and FQGNSA. This CDR3 contains 16 residues. The V and J ends lost 5 bases and 6 bases, in that order; junction bases with no gene match: 11. CDR3: CASSLSVLAGAGELFF. The CDR3 coding sequence is TGTGCCAGCAGCCTAAGCGTGCTAGCGGGTGCCGGGGAGCTGTTTTTT.

The chain employs TRBV28 and TRBJ2-7; D call uncertain. The CDR3 is made up of 15 amino acids. V lost 5 bases and J 4 bases, leaving 18 bases between the germline ends. The germline V gene encodes CDR1 MDHEN and CDR2 SYDVKM. The CDR3 here is CASSRTTGPLYEQYF. DNA of the CDR3: TGTGCCAGCAGTCGGACGACCGGGCCACTTTACGAGCAGTACTTC. The full variable domain, completed using reference TRBV28 and TRBJ2-7, is DVKVTQSSRYLVKRTGEKVFLECVQDMDHENMFWYRQDPGLGLRLIYFSYDVKMKEKGDIPEGYSVSREKKERFSLILESASTNQTSMYLCASSRTTGPLYEQYFGPGTRLTVT.

This rearrangement joins TRBV7-7 to TRBJ2-3, with 12 bases aligning to TRBD2. V shed 5 bases, J shed 5 bases, and the junction held 2 bases outside the gene matches. CDR1 is SSHAT and CDR2 is FNYEAQ in the germline V gene (reference sequence). The CDR3 spans 14 residues. CDR3 amino acids: CASSLGLAGDTQYF. The CDR3 DNA follows: TGTGCCAGCAGCCTGGGACTAGCGGGAGATACGCAGTATTTT.

V usage is TRBV30 and J usage is TRBJ1-1; D unresolved. CDR1 GTSNPN and CDR2 SVGIG come from the germline V gene (reference sequence). The CDR3 is made up of 12 amino acids. Deletions cut 5 bases from V and 4 bases from J, with 11 bases between. CDR3 DNA: TGTGCCTGGTCGAGGGCAGTCACTGAAGCTTTCTTT. Its protein is CAWSRAVTEAFF.

The chain uses TRBV6-5 and TRBJ1-3; D is undetermined. Germline CDR1 reads MNHEY; CDR2 reads SVGAGI. The CDR3 contains 13 residues. Trimming stripped 6 bases from V and 0 bases from J, with 6 bases between. In DNA form, the CDR3 reads TGTGCCAGCAGACGAATCTCTGGAAACACCATATATTTT. It translates to CASRRISGNTIYF.

The chain uses TRBV5-6 and TRBJ1-2; 8 bases are a match to TRBD1. V lost 4 bases, J lost 3 bases, and 20 bases stayed unmatched. CDR3 length: 19 residues. CDR1 and CDR2 from the germline V gene are SGHDT and YYEEEE. Written as DNA, the CDR3 is TGTGCCAGCAGCCACCCCGGGACGGGACAGGCCAATGGGGACTATGGCTACACCTTC. Its translation is CASSHPGTGQANGDYGYTF.